This entry concerns a single T cell receptor beta chain. Its cognate antigen is unknown. The PCR was carried out with 60 Vbeta primers and 13 Jbeta primers. Assay used: immunoSEQ multiplex PCR; TCRdb lists only in-frame clones, some missing. The sample gives around 180,000 clones, just under 80% of which show up once; around 13% is in the top ten. The sample belongs to a study of cytomegalovirus exposure and HLA in healthy donors. Study-wide results and limits: Across donors, most TCRs were seen rarely, yet some public ones were widespread. In an earlier analysis, about 90% or about 30%: the productive usage of most TCR beta V segments. Trimming of TCR beta V- and J-genes showed a link, identified in a later analysis, to a missense DCLRE1C variant. Some V segments (TRBV6-2 and TRBV6-3 among them) were excluded as indistinguishable.

CDR1 and CDR2 from the germline V gene are MNHNY and SVGAGI (reference sequence). The CDR3 is 12 amino acids. Trimming removed 7 bases from V and 4 bases from J, with 8 bases in between. The receptor was derived from a woman between 45 and 60 years old in good health and CMV-seropositive. Source material: PBMCs. This chain links TRBV6-6 with TRBJ2-1; D gene ambiguous. DNA of the CDR3: TGTGCCAGCACCGACGGGTACAATGAGCAGTTCTTC. This translates into CASTDGYNEQFF.